These T cell receptor beta chains were read from a single sample in a study of OX40 agonist ivuxolimab in advanced cancers. The data were produced by immunoSEQ multiplex PCR, yet TCRdb's version contains in-frame clones alone and is incomplete. The sample lists nearly 80,000 clones; more than 85% were seen once. The sample in question was CD4+ or CD8+ T cells sorted from blood, obtained in a trial of the OX40 agonist ivuxolimab. The receptors originated from an adult with an advanced solid tumor such as melanoma, head and neck, liver or kidney cancer. CDR3s include the opening cysteine and the closing phenylalanine or tryptophan. Each record gives: CDR3 protein, CDR3 DNA, clone size, J gene, D gene, V gene. A D gene is named only where the DNA matches it firmly. Clone sizes are given selectively: once, few, many, or a class where the clone is expanded.

CDR3: CASINLGLGYTF; DNA: TGTGCCAGCATTAATCTAGGCCTAGGCTACACCTTC; size: NA; J: TRBJ1-2; D: NA; V: TRBV2
CDR3: CASKQNRVTDTQYF; DNA: TGTGCCAGCAAACAAAACAGGGTCACAGATACGCAGTATTTT; size: NA; J: TRBJ2-3; D: NA; V: TRBV11-1
CDR3: CASSALDTQYF; DNA: TGTGCCAGCAGCGCCTTGGATACGCAGTATTTT; size: NA; J: TRBJ2-3; D: NA; V: TRBV9
CDR3: CASIGTPFATNEKLFF; DNA: TGTGCCAGCATAGGAACGCCTTTTGCAACTAATGAAAAACTGTTTTTT; size: once; J: TRBJ1-4; D: NA; V: TRBV28
CDR3: CASSLEATRPTYEQYF; DNA: TGTGCCAGCAGTTTGGAGGCGACCAGACCGACCTACGAGCAGTACTTC; size: NA; J: TRBJ2-7; D: NA; V: TRBV28
CDR3: CASSIMTGSSNQPQHF; DNA: TGTGCCAGCAGTATCATGACAGGGTCGAGCAATCAGCCCCAGCATTTT; size: NA; J: TRBJ1-5; D: TRBD1; V: TRBV28
CDR3: CASSKRGRLAGGYQETQYF; DNA: TGTGCCAGCAGCAAACGGGGGAGACTAGCGGGAGGCTACCAAGAGACCCAGTACTTC; size: NA; J: TRBJ2-5; D: NA; V: TRBV21-1
CDR3: CASSELRVSTALGQLMNVKLFF; DNA: TGTGCCAGCAGTGAATTAAGGGTCAGTACCGCCTTAGGGCAATTAATGAATGTAAAACTGTTTTTT; size: NA; J: TRBJ1-4; D: NA; V: TRBV2
CDR3: CAWRPPGGGNTIYF; DNA: TGTGCCTGGAGGCCCCCGGGGGGTGGAAACACCATATATTTT; size: NA; J: TRBJ1-3; D: NA; V: TRBV30
CDR3: CAWSPGPGNTIYF; DNA: TGTGCCTGGAGCCCCGGGCCTGGAAACACCATATATTTT; size: NA; J: TRBJ1-3; D: NA; V: TRBV30
CDR3: CASRSLAGVPIYEQYF; DNA: TGTGCCAGCAGGTCCTTAGCGGGAGTGCCCATCTACGAGCAGTACTTC; size: NA; J: TRBJ2-7; D: TRBD2; V: TRBV6-4
CDR3: CASSNKGGGDTQYF; DNA: TGTGCCAGCAGTAACAAGGGAGGTGGAGATACGCAGTATTTT; size: NA; J: TRBJ2-3; D: NA; V: TRBV6-4
CDR3: CASSARDIVNTEAFF; DNA: TGTGCCAGCAGTGCCCGGGACATAGTCAACACTGAAGCTTTCTTT; size: NA; J: TRBJ1-1; D: NA; V: TRBV6-5
CDR3: CAWRNPSYAGELFF; DNA: TGTGCCTGGAGGAACCCCTCTTATGCCGGGGAGCTGTTTTTT; size: NA; J: TRBJ2-2; D: NA; V: TRBV30
CDR3: CASSIFGGPGEQYF; DNA: TGTGCCAGTAGTATTTTCGGGGGACCGGGCGAGCAGTACTTC; size: few; J: TRBJ2-7; D: NA; V: TRBV19
CDR3: CSARTSHEQYF; DNA: TGCAGTGCTCGGACTAGCCACGAGCAGTACTTC; size: NA; J: TRBJ2-7; D: TRBD2; V: TRBV20-1
CDR3: CSVADTNNYGYTF; DNA: TGCAGCGTCGCAGACACTAATAACTATGGCTACACCTTC; size: NA; J: TRBJ1-2; D: NA; V: TRBV29-1
CDR3: CASSFSGQPHNEQFF; DNA: TGTGCCAGCAGTTTTTCCGGACAGCCCCACAATGAGCAGTTCTTC; size: NA; J: TRBJ2-1; D: NA; V: TRBV28
CDR3: CASSLERGETQYF; DNA: TGTGCCAGCAGTTTGGAGCGGGGGGAGACCCAGTACTTC; size: NA; J: TRBJ2-5; D: TRBD2; V: TRBV28
CDR3: CASSDRDRGNEKLFF; DNA: TGTGCCAGCAGTGACCGAGACAGGGGGAATGAAAAACTGTTTTTT; size: NA; J: TRBJ1-4; D: TRBD1; V: TRBV2
CDR3: CSVQTSKYTGELFF; DNA: TGCAGCGTTCAGACTAGCAAGTACACCGGGGAGCTGTTTTTT; size: NA; J: TRBJ2-2; D: TRBD2; V: TRBV29-1
CDR3: CASRPLAGRGTEAFF; DNA: TGTGCCAGTAGACCCTTGGCGGGGCGAGGCACTGAAGCTTTCTTT; size: NA; J: TRBJ1-1; D: NA; V: TRBV19
CDR3: CASRGRWTADQPQHF; DNA: TGTGCCAGCAGGGGGAGATGGACAGCCGATCAGCCCCAGCATTTT; size: few; J: TRBJ1-5; D: NA; V: TRBV2
CDR3: CAISGPSVRSNEQFF; DNA: TGTGCCATCAGTGGTCCTAGCGTTAGGTCCAATGAGCAGTTCTTC; size: NA; J: TRBJ2-1; D: NA; V: TRBV10-3
CDR3: CASSFRDRTEKLFF; DNA: TGTGCCAGCAGCTTCAGGGATAGGACTGAAAAACTGTTTTTT; size: NA; J: TRBJ1-4; D: NA; V: TRBV5-4
CDR3: CASSGSGDTQYF; DNA: TGTGCCAGCAGCGGGAGCGGGGATACGCAGTATTTT; size: few; J: TRBJ2-3; D: NA; V: TRBV12-1
CDR3: CASAWDYTDTQYF; DNA: TGTGCCAGCGCCTGGGACTACACAGATACGCAGTATTTT; size: NA; J: TRBJ2-3; D: TRBD2; V: TRBV6-1
CDR3: CASSLGDFQETQYF; DNA: TGCGCCAGCAGCTTGGGGGACTTCCAAGAGACCCAGTACTTC; size: NA; J: TRBJ2-5; D: NA; V: TRBV5-1
CDR3: CSVVGMTGANVLTF; DNA: TGCAGCGTTGTGGGGATGACTGGGGCCAACGTCCTGACTTTC; size: NA; J: TRBJ2-6; D: NA; V: TRBV29-1
CDR3: CASSLRGAANEKLFF; DNA: TGTGCCAGCAGCTTACGGGGGGCCGCTAATGAAAAACTGTTTTTT; size: NA; J: TRBJ1-4; D: NA; V: TRBV7-9
CDR3: CASSTFDRDNSPLHF; DNA: TGTGCCAGCAGCACTTTCGACAGGGATAATTCACCCCTCCACTTT; size: NA; J: TRBJ1-6; D: TRBD1; V: TRBV5-6
CDR3: CASSLSGHQAPGYTF; DNA: TGTGCCAGTAGTTTATCGGGACACCAAGCGCCTGGCTACACCTTC; size: NA; J: TRBJ1-2; D: NA; V: TRBV19